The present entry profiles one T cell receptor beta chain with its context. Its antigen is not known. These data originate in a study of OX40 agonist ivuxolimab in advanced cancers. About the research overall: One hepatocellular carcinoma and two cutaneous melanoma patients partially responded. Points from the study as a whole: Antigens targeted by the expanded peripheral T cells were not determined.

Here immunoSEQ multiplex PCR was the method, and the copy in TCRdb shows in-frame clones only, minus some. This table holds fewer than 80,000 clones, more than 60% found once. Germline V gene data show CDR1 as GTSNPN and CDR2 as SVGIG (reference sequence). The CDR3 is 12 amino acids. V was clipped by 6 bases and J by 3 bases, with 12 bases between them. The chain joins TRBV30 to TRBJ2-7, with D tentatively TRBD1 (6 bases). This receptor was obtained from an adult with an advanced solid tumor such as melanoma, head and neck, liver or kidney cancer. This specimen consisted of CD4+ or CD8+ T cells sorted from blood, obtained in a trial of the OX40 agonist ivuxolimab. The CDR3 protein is CACNRDNYEQYF. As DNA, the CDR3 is TGTGCCTGTAACAGGGACAACTACGAGCAGTACTTC.